These T cell receptor beta chains were read from a single sample in a study of OX40 agonist ivuxolimab in advanced cancers. Clones were sequenced by immunoSEQ multiplex PCR, and TCRdb holds only the in-frame ones, with some missing. The sample lists some 94,000 clones, more than 75% occurring once. This specimen was CD4+ or CD8+ T cells sorted from blood, taken in a trial of the OX40 agonist ivuxolimab. The receptor source for this set is an adult with an advanced solid tumor such as melanoma, head and neck, liver or kidney cancer. The CDR3 runs from the conserved cysteine through the conserved F or W. Each record gives: J gene, D gene, V gene, clone size, CDR3 protein, CDR3 DNA. D genes are given only for firm matches. The size field is filled for only some rows; it gives once, few, many or a size class.

j_gene: TRBJ2-3
d_gene: TRBD1
v_gene: TRBV5-1
abundance: .
CDR3aa: CASSKGQSTDTQYF
CDR3nt: TGCGCCAGCAGCAAGGGACAGAGCACAGATACGCAGTATTTT

j_gene: TRBJ1-5
d_gene: TRBD1
v_gene: TRBV6-6
abundance: .
CDR3aa: CASSYPGQGQPQHF
CDR3nt: TGTGCCAGCAGTTATCCGGGACAGGGGCAGCCCCAGCATTTT

j_gene: TRBJ2-1
d_gene: .
v_gene: TRBV21-1
abundance: .
CDR3aa: CASSKQLAGGRWDEQFF
CDR3nt: TGTGCCAGCAGCAAACAACTAGCGGGAGGCCGGTGGGATGAGCAGTTCTTC

j_gene: TRBJ2-3
d_gene: TRBD2
v_gene: TRBV5-6
abundance: once
CDR3aa: CASSSLGGGRESSTDTQYF
CDR3nt: TGTGCCAGCAGCTCCCTAGGCGGCGGGAGGGAATCTAGCACAGATACGCAGTATTTT

j_gene: TRBJ2-6
d_gene: .
v_gene: TRBV19
abundance: .
CDR3aa: CASSIPGSGANVLTF
CDR3nt: TGTGCCAGTAGTATACCCGGCTCTGGGGCCAACGTCCTGACTTTC

j_gene: TRBJ2-2
d_gene: .
v_gene: TRBV5-1
abundance: .
CDR3aa: CASSFEGRENTGELFF
CDR3nt: TGCGCCAGCAGCTTCGAGGGCCGGGAGAACACCGGGGAGCTGTTTTTT

j_gene: TRBJ1-2
d_gene: .
v_gene: TRBV6-5
abundance: .
CDR3aa: CASSPNDRPYGYTF
CDR3nt: TGTGCCAGCAGTCCGAACGACAGGCCTTATGGGTACACCTTC

j_gene: TRBJ2-1
d_gene: TRBD2
v_gene: TRBV7-2
abundance: .
CDR3aa: CASSLGTSGRARNEQFF
CDR3nt: TGTGCCAGCAGCCTCGGGACTAGCGGGAGGGCCAGGAATGAGCAGTTCTTC

j_gene: TRBJ2-7
d_gene: .
v_gene: TRBV5-1
abundance: .
CDR3aa: CASSLTADHEQYF
CDR3nt: TGCGCCAGCAGCTTGACGGCAGACCACGAGCAGTACTTC

j_gene: TRBJ2-6
d_gene: TRBD1
v_gene: TRBV7-9
abundance: .
CDR3aa: CASSPDREASGANVLTF
CDR3nt: TGTGCCAGCAGCCCGGACAGGGAGGCCTCTGGGGCCAACGTCCTGACTTTC

j_gene: TRBJ2-3
d_gene: .
v_gene: TRBV19
abundance: once
CDR3aa: CASTSRVAASTDTQYF
CDR3nt: TGTGCCAGTACCTCTAGAGTGGCGGCGAGCACAGATACGCAGTATTTT

j_gene: TRBJ2-3
d_gene: TRBD2
v_gene: TRBV19
abundance: .
CDR3aa: CASSPYLRSGGTQYF
CDR3nt: TGTGCCAGTAGTCCTTACCTTCGGAGCGGGGGTACGCAGTATTTT

j_gene: TRBJ2-4
d_gene: .
v_gene: TRBV27
abundance: .
CDR3aa: CASSLYDGSKNIQYF
CDR3nt: TGTGCCAGCAGTCTGTACGACGGCTCCAAAAACATTCAGTACTTC

j_gene: TRBJ1-3
d_gene: .
v_gene: TRBV7-2
abundance: .
CDR3aa: CASSPRAGDLSGNTIYF
CDR3nt: TGTGCCAGCAGCCCCCGAGCAGGGGACCTCTCTGGAAACACCATATATTTT

j_gene: TRBJ2-7
d_gene: .
v_gene: TRBV11-3
abundance: .
CDR3aa: CASSLQRSSYEQYF
CDR3nt: TGTGCCAGCAGCTTACAGAGGAGCTCCTACGAGCAGTACTTC

j_gene: TRBJ2-3
d_gene: .
v_gene: TRBV6-4
abundance: .
CDR3aa: CASSDSWGDTDTQYF
CDR3nt: TGTGCCAGCAGTGACTCGTGGGGGGACACAGATACGCAGTATTTT

j_gene: TRBJ2-4
d_gene: .
v_gene: TRBV12-2
abundance: once
CDR3aa: CASRLKRQGIQYF
CDR3nt: TGTGCAAGTCGCTTAAAGAGACAAGGCATTCAGTACTTC

j_gene: TRBJ2-7
d_gene: .
v_gene: TRBV5-4
abundance: .
CDR3aa: CASSSRDGSYEQYF
CDR3nt: TGTGCCAGCAGCTCGCGGGACGGATCCTACGAGCAGTACTTC

j_gene: TRBJ1-2
d_gene: .
v_gene: TRBV5-1
abundance: .
CDR3aa: CASSSNIYGYTF
CDR3nt: TGCGCCAGCAGCTCGAACATCTATGGCTACACCTTC

j_gene: TRBJ2-2
d_gene: TRBD2
v_gene: TRBV10-3
abundance: .
CDR3aa: CAIGRTDGLAGGELFF
CDR3nt: TGTGCCATCGGGAGAACGGACGGACTAGCGGGCGGGGAGCTGTTTTTT

j_gene: TRBJ2-7
d_gene: .
v_gene: TRBV4-2
abundance: .
CDR3aa: CASSQIAARLGGEQYF
CDR3nt: TGTGCCAGCAGCCAGATCGCCGCGAGACTAGGAGGCGAGCAGTACTTC

j_gene: TRBJ1-5
d_gene: .
v_gene: TRBV6-1
abundance: .
CDR3aa: CASSSGLFNQPQHF
CDR3nt: TGTGCCAGCAGCTCCGGACTTTTTAATCAGCCCCAGCATTTT

j_gene: TRBJ2-7
d_gene: .
v_gene: TRBV5-4
abundance: .
CDR3aa: CASSLDSYSSYEQYF
CDR3nt: TGTGCCAGCAGCTTGGACAGTTATAGCTCCTACGAGCAGTACTTC

j_gene: TRBJ2-1
d_gene: .
v_gene: TRBV14
abundance: .
CDR3aa: CASSQDWRGAYNEQFF
CDR3nt: TGTGCCAGCAGCCAAGATTGGAGGGGTGCCTACAATGAGCAGTTCTTC

j_gene: TRBJ1-2
d_gene: .
v_gene: TRBV27
abundance: .
CDR3aa: CASSLLFGTDYGYTF
CDR3nt: TGTGCCAGCAGTTTACTGTTCGGGACCGACTATGGCTACACCTTC

j_gene: TRBJ2-5
d_gene: .
v_gene: TRBV5-4
abundance: .
CDR3aa: CASSSGTPEDQETQYF
CDR3nt: TGTGCCAGCAGCTCCGGGACCCCAGAGGACCAAGAGACCCAGTACTTC

j_gene: TRBJ2-7
d_gene: .
v_gene: TRBV9
abundance: .
CDR3aa: CASSVAATGNEQYF
CDR3nt: TGTGCCAGCAGCGTAGCTGCGACAGGCAACGAGCAGTACTTC

j_gene: TRBJ2-3
d_gene: TRBD1
v_gene: TRBV7-2
abundance: once
CDR3aa: CASSSDRGFTDTQYF
CDR3nt: TGTGCCAGCAGCTCCGACAGGGGATTCACAGATACGCAGTATTTT

j_gene: TRBJ1-2
d_gene: .
v_gene: TRBV14
abundance: .
CDR3aa: CASSQVRDPRGYTF
CDR3nt: TGTGCCAGCAGCCAAGTACGGGACCCCAGAGGCTACACCTTC

j_gene: TRBJ2-1
d_gene: .
v_gene: TRBV14
abundance: .
CDR3aa: CASSQDQGTPYNEQFF
CDR3nt: TGTGCCAGCAGCCAAGATCAAGGGACACCTTACAATGAGCAGTTCTTC

j_gene: TRBJ2-7
d_gene: TRBD1
v_gene: TRBV10-3
abundance: .
CDR3aa: CAISGTGGMGEQYF
CDR3nt: TGTGCCATCAGTGGGACAGGAGGTATGGGCGAGCAGTACTTC